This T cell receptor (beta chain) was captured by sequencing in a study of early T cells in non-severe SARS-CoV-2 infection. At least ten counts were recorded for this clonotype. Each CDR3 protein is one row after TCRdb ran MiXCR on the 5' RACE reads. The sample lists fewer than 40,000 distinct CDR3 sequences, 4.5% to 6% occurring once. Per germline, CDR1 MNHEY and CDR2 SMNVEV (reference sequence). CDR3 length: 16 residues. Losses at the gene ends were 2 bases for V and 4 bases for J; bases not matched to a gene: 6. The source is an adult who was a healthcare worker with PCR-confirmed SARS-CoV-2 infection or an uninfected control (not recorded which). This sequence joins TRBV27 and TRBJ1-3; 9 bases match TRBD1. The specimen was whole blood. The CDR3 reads CASSLTGTGIGNTIYF. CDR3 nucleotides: TGTGCCAGCAGTTTAACCGGGACAGGGATCGGAAACACCATATATTTT.